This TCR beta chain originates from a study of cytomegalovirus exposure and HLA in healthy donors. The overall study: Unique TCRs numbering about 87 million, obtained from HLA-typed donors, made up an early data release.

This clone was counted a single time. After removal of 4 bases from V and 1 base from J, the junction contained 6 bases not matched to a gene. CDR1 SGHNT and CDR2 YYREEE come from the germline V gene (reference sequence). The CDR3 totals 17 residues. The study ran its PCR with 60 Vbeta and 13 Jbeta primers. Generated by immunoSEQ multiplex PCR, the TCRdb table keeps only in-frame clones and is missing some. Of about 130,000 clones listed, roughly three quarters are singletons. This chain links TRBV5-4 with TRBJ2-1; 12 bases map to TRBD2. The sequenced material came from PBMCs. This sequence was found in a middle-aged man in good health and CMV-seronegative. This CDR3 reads CASSRGLAGTSYNEQFF. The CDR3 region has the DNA TGTGCCAGCAGCAGGGGACTAGCGGGTACTTCCTACAATGAGCAGTTCTTC.